One and the same sample provided the 18 T cell receptor beta chains below, sequenced in a study of neurological immune-mediated disorders. TCRdb processed the 5' RACE reads anew with MiXCR; each CDR3 protein has one entry. The table records about 59,000 distinct CDR3 sequences, 20% to 30% of them present only once. Time point here: technical triplicate 2. Material: PBMCs. Receptors originate from a man aged 60 to 75 with HTLV-1-associated myelopathy (HAM/TSP).

This clonotype was seen many times. The chain recombines TRBV3-1 with TRBJ2-3, with D tentatively TRBD1 or TRBD2 (5 bases each). V lost 4 bases to trimming and J lost 2 bases, with 10 bases between them. The germline CDR1 and CDR2 sequences are LGHDT and YNNKEL (reference sequence). This CDR3 is 14 amino acids long. DNA of the CDR3: TGTGCCAGCAGCCTCGGGGCTTACACAGATACGCAGTATTTT. It translates to CASSLGAYTDTQYF.

The sample holds many counts of this clonotype. The CDR3 here is CSARDVAGSSYEQYF. Here the CDR3 DNA reads TGCAGTGCTAGAGATGTAGCGGGAAGCTCCTACGAGCAGTACTTC. The gene calls are TRBV20-1 and TRBJ2-7; TRBD2 agrees at 8 bases. Germline trimming cut 0 bases from V and 0 bases from J; bases unmatched to any gene: 4. The CDR3 loop spans 15 amino acids. Looked up from germline, CDR1 is DFQATT and CDR2 is SNEGSKA (reference sequence).

The rearrangement links TRBV24-1 to TRBJ1-5; no definite D call. V gave up 4 bases and J gave up 3 bases, with 9 bases separating them. The CDR3 extends over 14 amino acids. CDR1 is KGHDR and CDR2 is SFDVKD in the germline V gene. CDR3 in DNA: TGTGCCACCAGTGACCCCAAAGTCAATCAGCCCCAGCATTTT. Its protein is CATSDPKVNQPQHF.

The V and J genes are TRBV5-1 and TRBJ2-3, with 9 bases fitting TRBD2. The V segment lost 4 bases and the J segment 1 base; nucleotides outside the gene matches: 7. The CDR3 totals 16 residues. Germline assignment: CDR1 SGHRS and CDR2 YFSETQ. The CDR3 loop reads CASSLMVAGGTDTQYF. The CDR3 DNA sequence: TGCGCCAGCAGCCTGATGGTAGCGGGAGGCACAGATACGCAGTATTTT.

This clonotype was detected many times. The gene calls are TRBV12-3 or TRBV12-4 and TRBJ1-2; D gene uncertain. The V gene lost 1 base and the J gene lost 7 bases, with 13 bases spanning the gap. The CDR3 loop spans 14 amino acids. The CDR3 loop reads CASSLVEGKAGYTF. The DNA of the CDR3 is TGTGCCAGCAGTTTAGTCGAGGGTAAAGCTGGCTACACCTTC.

This clonotype showed up many times. The chain recombines TRBV6-1 with TRBJ2-3; 13 nucleotides line up with TRBD2. V gave up 4 bases and J gave up 8 bases; unmatched junction bases: 9. The CDR3 consists of 16 residues. CDR1 MNHNS and CDR2 SASEGT come from the germline V gene. Written as DNA, the CDR3 is TGTGCCAGCAGTGCAACTAGCGGGAGGGCGAGGGGTACGCAGTATTTT. Amino acids: CASSATSGRARGTQYF.

In regard to this clonotype: This may arise from a read error, as a much more abundant clone is one base away. The J gene is TRBJ2-7, the V gene TRBV28, with D maybe TRBD2 (5 bases). This CDR3 has 14 residues. Germline V CDR1 and CDR2: MDHEN, SYDVKM. CDR3 amino acids: CSSSGWRSSYEQYF. DNA of the CDR3: TGTTCCAGTTCGGGGTGGAGGTCATCCTACGAGCAGTACTTC.

This clonotype came up many times. V usage is TRBV3-1 and J usage is TRBJ1-2; D perhaps matches TRBD1 (5 bases). Germline V gives CDR1 LGHDT, CDR2 YNNKEL (reference sequence). CDR3 length: 16 residues. V was trimmed by 4 bases and J by 3 bases, leaving 18 bases between them. For the CDR3, the DNA is TGTGCCAGCAGCCCACCTCCTGGACATCTCGACTATGGCTACACCTTC. Its protein product is CASSPPPGHLDYGYTF.

This clonotype was picked up a small number of times. V is TRBV3-1 and J is TRBJ2-1; 12 bases match TRBD2. This CDR3 spans 13 amino acids. In germline, CDR1 is LGHDT, CDR2 YNNKEL (reference sequence). Trimming at V came to 4 bases and at J to 10 bases, leaving 2 bases not matched to a gene. The CDR3 protein is CASSPGTSGEQFF. CDR3 nucleotides: TGTGCCAGCAGCCCAGGGACTAGCGGGGAGCAGTTCTTC.

This clonotype was found many times. The V and J genes are TRBV29-1 and TRBJ2-3; TRBD2 agrees at 8 bases. The CDR3 totals 15 residues. Trimming at V came to 4 bases and at J to 0 bases, leaving 6 bases not matched to a gene. Per the germline V gene, CDR1 is SQVTM and CDR2 is ANQGSEA. The chain's CDR3 is CSVGLAGSSTDTQYF. CDR3 coding DNA: TGCAGCGTTGGGTTAGCGGGATCTAGCACAGATACGCAGTATTTT.

This clonotype was found a few times. The chain uses TRBV6-5 and TRBJ2-2; D is possibly TRBD1 (6 bases). In germline, CDR1 is MNHEY, CDR2 SVGAGI. Trimming left V 7 bases short and J 4 bases short, with 10 bases between. This CDR3 is built from 13 residues. The CDR3 is CASMAGVTGELFF. CDR3 DNA sequence: TGTGCCAGCATGGCAGGGGTCACCGGGGAGCTGTTTTTT.

The genes are TRBV9 and TRBJ2-1; TRBD2 matches 13 bases. Germline assignment: CDR1 SGDLS and CDR2 YYNGEE. The CDR3 is 15 residues long. Unmatched junction bases numbered 5, after V lost 1 base and J lost 10 bases. The CDR3 loop is CASSVQTSGRNEQFF. As DNA, the CDR3 is TGTGCCAGCAGCGTACAGACTAGCGGGAGGAACGAGCAGTTCTTC.

This clonotype was recorded many times. The CDR3 DNA reads as TGTGCCTGGAGTGTGGGCGGGAGTGACTACAATGAGCAGTTCTTC. Encoded protein: CAWSVGGSDYNEQFF. The rearrangement uses TRBV30 and TRBJ2-1; 7 bases align to TRBD2. The CDR3 totals 15 residues. Germline V CDR1 and CDR2: GTSNPN, SVGIG (reference sequence). V shed 0 bases, J shed 3 bases, and the junction held 5 bases outside the gene matches.

This clonotype was detected a few times. This chain connects TRBV5-1 to TRBJ2-2; TRBD2 agrees at 13 bases. With V trimmed by 4 bases and J by 4 bases, 4 bases remained unmatched. CDR1 and CDR2 (germline): SGHRS, YFSETQ. The CDR3 sequence is 16 residues long. CDR3 in DNA: TGCGCCAGCAGCCCGGGACTAGCGGGGATCACCGGGGAGCTGTTTTTT. Its protein is CASSPGLAGITGELFF.

This clonotype was detected many times. The chain uses TRBV7-8 and TRBJ2-7, with 9 nucleotides matching TRBD2. The V and J ends lost 0 bases and 3 bases, in that order; junction bases with no gene match: 18. The CDR3 is 20 amino acids. Germline lookup yields CDR1 SGHVS and CDR2 FQNEAQ. CDR3 DNA sequence: TGTGCCAGCAGCTTAGCCCAGGGGACTAGCATAGCACGGAAATTCTACGAGCAGTACTTC. It is translated as CASSLAQGTSIARKFYEQYF.

In this sample, this clonotype turned up many times. The chain carries TRBV3-1 and TRBJ2-7, with unresolved D. Per germline, CDR1 LGHDT and CDR2 YNNKEL (reference sequence). The V end lost 1 base, the J end lost 4 bases, and 2 bases lay between the germline ends. The CDR3 has 11 amino acids. The CDR3 protein is CASSQVYEQYF. In DNA, the CDR3 is TGTGCCAGCAGCCAAGTTTACGAGCAGTACTTC.

The V and J genes are TRBV5-5 and TRBJ2-7, with D perhaps matching TRBD1 (5 bases). Germline loops: CDR1 SGHKS, CDR2 YYEKEE (reference sequence). V lost 0 bases and J lost 4, with 14 bases in between. The length of the CDR3 is 15 residues. CDR3 DNA: TGTGCCAGCAGCTTGGCCAGTCAGGGTTTTTACGAGCAGTACTTC. Translation gives CASSLASQGFYEQYF.

This clonotype was seen ten or more times. CDR3 loop: CASSLRDRARETQYF. DNA of the CDR3: TGCGCCAGCAGCTTGCGCGACAGGGCGAGGGAGACCCAGTACTTC. The rearrangement joins TRBV5-1 to TRBJ2-5, with TRBD1 matching 7 bases. In germline, CDR1 is SGHRS, CDR2 YFSETQ. With V trimmed by 1 base and J by 5 bases, 8 bases remained unmatched. CDR3 length: 15 amino acids.